The entry that follows covers one T cell receptor beta chain sequence. Per the germline V gene, CDR1 is SGHAT and CDR2 is FQNNGV. CDR3 length: 14 amino acids. The junction had 3 bases not matched to a gene; V was cut back by 5 bases and J by 1 base. The data are from a study of blood T cell repertoires in COVID-19. Across the whole study: Material from acute and convalescent COVID-19 was sourced from the United States, Italy and Spain.

Libraries were prepared by immunoSEQ multiplex PCR; TCRdb keeps only in-frame clonotypes and omits some of them. The table lists roughly 160,000 clones, about 85% of them singletons. Input material: peripheral blood. The source is a man at least 80 years old with COVID-19, enrolled during active disease. The rearrangement links TRBV11-2 to TRBJ2-5, with 8 nucleotides matching TRBD2. The DNA of the CDR3 is TGTGCCAGCAGCCCCGGGGGGGGCCAAGAGACCCAGTACTTC. Protein product: CASSPGGGQETQYF. The whole variable domain, filled in from reference TRBV11-2 and TRBJ2-5, reads EAGVAQSPRYKIIEKRQSVAFWCNPISGHATLYWYQQILGQGPKLLIQFQNNGVVDDSQLPKDRFSAERLKGVDSTLKIQPAKLEDSAVYLCASSPGGGQETQYFGPGTRLLVL.